Listed below are T cell receptor beta chains from one sample, sequenced in a study of blood T cell repertoires in COVID-19. Generated by immunoSEQ multiplex PCR, the TCRdb table keeps only in-frame clones and is missing some. Of under 250,000 clones in the sample, around 84% were seen once. Sequencing was done on a sample of PBMCs or T cells enriched from blood (not recorded which). These receptors all come from a man aged 40-49 years who had recovered from COVID-19. CDR3s include the opening cysteine and the closing phenylalanine or tryptophan. The D gene is left open where the match is weak. Size is omitted from some rows. Given values are once, few, many or a class for expanded clones.

TRBJ2-1 TRBV2 NA NA CASSGGGQSEQFF TGTGCCAGCAGTGGGGGGGGCCAGAGTGAGCAGTTCTTC
TRBJ2-1 TRBV7-9 NA NA CASSFRGSNEQFF TGTGCCAGCAGCTTTCGAGGAAGCAATGAGCAGTTCTTC
TRBJ2-7 TRBV7-2 NA TRBD1 CASSRDRTYEQYF TGTGCCAGCAGTCGGGACAGGACTTACGAGCAGTACTTC
TRBJ1-1 TRBV9 few NA CASSFGLNTEAFF TGTGCCAGCAGCTTCGGGTTGAACACTGAAGCTTTCTTT
TRBJ2-7 TRBV28 NA NA CASGTPLSEQYF TGTGCCAGCGGGACTCCTTTGTCAGAGCAGTACTTC
TRBJ2-5 TRBV29-1 NA NA CSVTGIERTQYF TGCAGCGTCACCGGGATCGAAAGGACCCAGTACTTC
TRBJ2-2 TRBV7-2 NA NA CASSLNGDGGELFF TGTGCCAGCAGCTTAAACGGGGATGGCGGGGAGCTGTTTTTT
TRBJ1-5 TRBV5-8 NA TRBD1 CASSLEAGTGVGQPQHF TGTGCCAGCAGCTTGGAGGCCGGGACAGGGGTCGGTCAGCCCCAGCATTTT
TRBJ2-5 TRBV5-4 NA NA CASSRTSQETQYF TGTGCCAGCAGTCGCACTAGTCAAGAGACCCAGTACTTC
TRBJ2-5 TRBV27 NA NA CASSMGRTQETQYF TGTGCCAGTTCTATGGGGCGGACCCAAGAGACCCAGTACTTC
TRBJ2-7 TRBV10-1 NA NA CASSFRTAGFAYEQYF TGCGCCAGCAGTTTTAGGACAGCCGGCTTTGCCTACGAGCAGTACTTC
TRBJ2-4 TRBV4-3 few NA CASSHTGGVAKNIQYF TGCGCCAGCAGCCACACAGGGGGGGTAGCCAAAAACATTCAGTACTTC
TRBJ1-3 TRBV5-1 NA TRBD1 CASSLETGTGNTIYF TGCGCCAGCAGCTTGGAGACAGGGACTGGAAACACCATATATTTT
TRBJ2-7 TRBV7-8 NA NA CASSTGMAYEQYF TGTGCCAGCAGCACCGGGATGGCCTACGAGCAGTACTTC
TRBJ2-7 TRBV27 NA TRBD2 CASSSQTGGSEQYF TGTGCCAGCAGCTCGCAAACGGGGGGGTCCGAGCAGTACTTC
TRBJ1-2 TRBV18 NA TRBD1 CASSPLEGASYGYTF TGTGCCAGCTCACCACTTGAGGGGGCAAGCTATGGCTACACCTTC